This T cell receptor (beta chain) was retrieved from a study of blood T cells in healthy people across ages. General study points: A strong correlation was found between TCR beta diversity and the percentage of naive T cells.

To note about this clonotype: Its antigen is unidentified.

Together with a sample-barcoded 5' primer, a J-beta primer mix was included in a second PCR lasting about 7 to 12 cycles. A single record per CDR3 protein comes from TCRdb applying MiXCR to the 5' RACE reads. The sample records about 1.8 million distinct CDR3 sequences, about 50% being singletons. The people who gave samples were healthy Caucasians from Russia, aged roughly 6 to 95. The sequenced sample consisted of blood. The receptor was isolated from a woman between 35 and 50 years old in good health.

CDR3 amino acids: CASSEAHQGHQPQHF. The CDR3 DNA reads as TGTGCCAGCAGTGAAGCCCATCAGGGGCACCAGCCCCAGCATTTT. The chain couples TRBV6-1 to TRBJ1-5, with D possibly being TRBD1 (6 bases). The CDR3 runs 15 residues. The V and J ends lost 0 bases and 7 bases respectively, with 13 bases between them. Germline values: CDR1 MNHNS, CDR2 SASEGT.